Listed below are T cell receptor beta chains from one sample, sequenced in a study of shared clonotypes between healthy human individuals. Method: immunoSEQ multiplex PCR; TCRdb's copy keeps in-frame clones and lacks some. The table shows more than 2,000,000 clones, with over 85% occurring only once. The sequenced sample consisted of naive CD4+ T cells from PBMCs. These TCRs come from a man between 18 and 35 years old in good health. Some clones in this sample may be carry-over from other donors' samples. The CDR3 runs from the conserved cysteine through the conserved F or W. D genes are given only for firm matches. The size of a clone is reported for some rows only, either as once, few or many, or as a class for expanded clones.

>TRBV29-1|TRBJ2-5|.|.
TGCAGCGTCTCCCGTGGGTCAGAGACCCAGTACTTC
CSVSRGSETQYF
>TRBV27|TRBJ1-3|.|.
TGTGCCAGCAGCTACTTCCCCCCTCGCCAGGGTAGTGCTGGAAACACCATATATTTT
CASSYFPPRQGSAGNTIYF
>TRBV29-1|TRBJ1-1|.|.
TGCAGCGTTGAAGATCGGCAAGGGTCGGCGAACACTGAAGCTTTCTTT
CSVEDRQGSANTEAFF
>TRBV14|TRBJ2-7|once|.
TGTGCCAGCAGCCGGACTACACGCTACGAGCAGTACTTC
CASSRTTRYEQYF
>TRBV30|TRBJ2-7|.|.
TGTGCCTGGAGTGACGAGGGGCAAGGGTCTTACGAGCAGTACTTC
CAWSDEGQGSYEQYF
>TRBV28|TRBJ2-3|.|TRBD2
TGTGCCAGCAGAGTTCCAAGCGGGGGCACAGATACGCAGTATTTT
CASRVPSGGTDTQYF
>TRBV6-5|TRBJ1-4|.|TRBD1
TGTGCCAGCAGATGGGGACAGTCGAATGAAAAACTGTTTTTT
CASRWGQSNEKLFF
>TRBV5-1|TRBJ1-1|.|TRBD1
TGCGCCAGCGGGACAGGGTTGAAATCTGAAGCTTTCTTT
CASGTGLKSEAFF
>TRBV5-6|TRBJ1-3|.|TRBD1
TGTGCCAGCAGCCCAAGGACAGGGTCTGGAAACACCATATATTTT
CASSPRTGSGNTIYF
>TRBV28|TRBJ2-1|.|.
TGTGCCAGCAGTTTAGGGGTAGGGGGAGGGTGGCAGTTCTTC
CASSLGVGGGWQFF
>TRBV6-6|TRBJ1-2|.|.
TGTGCCAGCAGCCTACAGGGAGATTATGGCTACACCTTC
CASSLQGDYGYTF
>TRBV9|TRBJ2-7|.|TRBD2
TGTGCCAGCGGGGGACTAGCGGGAGGAATCTACGAGCAGTACTTC
CASGGLAGGIYEQYF
>TRBV15|TRBJ2-2|.|.
TGTGCCACCAGCAGGGGTGGTGGGGGGAGGACCGGGGAGCTGTTTTTT
CATSRGGGGRTGELFF
>TRBV7-2|TRBJ2-3|.|TRBD1
TGTGCCAGCAGCTTCCCGGACAGGGTAGCAACAGATACGCAGTATTTT
CASSFPDRVATDTQYF
>TRBV11-2|TRBJ2-3|.|.
TGTGCCAGCAGCTGGGGTCTAGGGCCCCGAACAGATACGCAGTATTTT
CASSWGLGPRTDTQYF
>TRBV28|TRBJ1-2|.|.
TGTGCCAGCAGTTCCCCCCAGTCCTCGGGAGGCTACACCTTC
CASSSPQSSGGYTF
>TRBV27|TRBJ1-1|.|TRBD1
TGTGCCAGCATCCCGCGACCGGGACAGGGGACTGAAGCTTTCTTT
CASIPRPGQGTEAFF
>TRBV5-1|TRBJ2-7|.|TRBD1
TGCGCCAGCAGCCAGCAGGGTAAACCGGGACAGGGGTACGAGCAGTACTTC
CASSQQGKPGQGYEQYF
>TRBV7-8|TRBJ1-4|.|.
TGTGCCAGCAGCTCCCTGAGGCAGGTTAATGAAAAACTGTTTTTT
CASSSLRQVNEKLFF
>TRBV2|TRBJ1-1|.|.
TGTGCCAGCAGTGATAGGGGTGGGGGTACTGAAGCTTTCTTT
CASSDRGGGTEAFF
>TRBV29-1|TRBJ2-7|.|.
TGCAGCGTTGAAGGCGGACAGTGGTACGAGCAGTACTTC
CSVEGGQWYEQYF
>TRBV10-1|TRBJ1-4|few|TRBD1
TGCGCCAAAAGCCGGGACAGGGACGAAAAACTGTTTTTT
CAKSRDRDEKLFF
>TRBV5-8|TRBJ2-2|.|TRBD1
TGTGCCAGCAGCTTAGGGACAGGGGTCACCGGGGAGCTGTTTTTT
CASSLGTGVTGELFF
>TRBV5-4|TRBJ2-4|.|.
TGTGCCAGCAGCCTACATAGCGGAAACCTAGCCAAAAACATTCAGTACTTC
CASSLHSGNLAKNIQYF
>TRBV5-4|TRBJ2-7|.|TRBD2
TGTGCCAGCAGCCCGGGACTAGCGGGAGTAGGGTACGAGCAGTACTTC
CASSPGLAGVGYEQYF
>TRBV4-1|TRBJ1-5|once|.
TGCGCCAGCAGCCAATTGGGGGATGCTCAGCCCCAGCATTTT
CASSQLGDAQPQHF
>TRBV19|TRBJ2-5|.|.
TGTGCCAGTAGTGGATGGACAGATCAAGAGACCCAGTACTTC
CASSGWTDQETQYF
>TRBV5-6|TRBJ2-7|.|TRBD1
TGTGCCAGCAGCTTACCCCGGGGACAGACGTACGAGCAGTACTTC
CASSLPRGQTYEQYF
>TRBV5-6|TRBJ1-4|.|.
TGTGCCAGCAGCCCGGACGGCCTTAATGAAAAACTGTTTTTT
CASSPDGLNEKLFF
>TRBV10-2|TRBJ1-3|.|.
TGCGCCATAAAACCTCAGGACAACTCTGGAAACACCATATATTTT
CAIKPQDNSGNTIYF
>TRBV10-3|TRBJ2-7|.|TRBD2
TGTGCCATCAGTGACCCCGGACTAGCCGACTACGAGCAGTACTTC
CAISDPGLADYEQYF
>TRBV5-1|TRBJ2-3|.|TRBD2
TGCGCCAGCAGCTCTGGGGTCGCTAGCGGGAGTTACACAGATACGCAGTATTTT
CASSSGVASGSYTDTQYF
>TRBV7-2|TRBJ1-1|.|TRBD1
TGTGCCAGCAGCCTCACCCGGGACAGGAACACTGAAGCTTTCTTT
CASSLTRDRNTEAFF
>TRBV20-1|TRBJ1-2|.|.
TGCAGTGCCGCGATTGGGTATGGCTACACCTTC
CSAAIGYGYTF
>TRBV18|TRBJ1-1|few|.
TGTGCCAGCTCACCGACGACAGCGAACACTGAAGCTTTCTTT
CASSPTTANTEAFF
>TRBV10-3|TRBJ2-3|.|TRBD2
TGTGCCTTAGGGACTAGCGAGACAGATACGCAGTATTTT
CALGTSETDTQYF
>TRBV5-8|TRBJ2-7|.|TRBD1
TGTGCCAGCAGCCAGGACAGGGATCGGGAGCAGTACTTC
CASSQDRDREQYF
>TRBV19|TRBJ1-1|.|.
TGTGCCAGCCGGTCGGGAGCCACTGAAGCTTTCTTT
CASRSGATEAFF
>TRBV11-2|TRBJ2-5|.|.
TGTGCCAGCAGCTTCGGCAGGGCGGAGACCCAGTACTTC
CASSFGRAETQYF
>TRBV5-1|TRBJ2-3|.|TRBD1
TGCGCCAGCAGCTGGGGACAGGGAGACACAGATACGCAGTATTTT
CASSWGQGDTDTQYF
>TRBV4-2|TRBJ2-7|.|TRBD2
TGTGCCAGCAGCGGAGCGGGGGGGCTTTCCCACGAGCAGTACTTC
CASSGAGGLSHEQYF
>TRBV29-1|TRBJ2-5|once|.
TGCAGCGTTCCCGAGTTAGAGACCCAGTACTTC
CSVPELETQYF
>TRBV19|TRBJ1-1|once|.
TGTGCCAGTGAGGGGGTCGATGAAGCTTTCTTT
CASEGVDEAFF
>TRBV7-9|TRBJ2-4|.|.
TGTGCCAGTTTGGGCGGGGCGGCCCAAAACATTCAGTACTTC
CASLGGAAQNIQYF